This TCR beta chain was recorded in a study of T cells after yellow fever vaccination. Study results and limitations: Once the booster was given, most primary-vaccination clones reappeared, at just under 98% for CD4 and approximately 88% for CD8.

This clonotype was counted many times. Its antigen is currently unknown. In TCRdb, the 5' RACE reads were re-called with MiXCR into one record per CDR3 protein. This sample carries roughly 150,000 distinct CDR3 sequences, less than 9.5% of them seen once, and the ten largest clones take less than 0.85%. Germline V gene data show CDR1 as SGHVS and CDR2 as FQNEAQ. J gave up 6 bases and V 4 bases, and 5 bases lay outside the gene matches. This CDR3 has 15 amino acids. The chain carries TRBV7-8 and TRBJ1-6; TRBD1 matches at 8 bases. This clonotype originated in a man aged 30 to 39 who received the YFV17D yellow fever vaccine. Sequencing used CD4+ T cells sorted from PBMCs, obtained 5 days after the yellow fever booster vaccination. The chain's CDR3 is CASSSRQGFNSPLHF. For the CDR3, the DNA is TGTGCCAGCAGCTCGAGACAGGGGTTTAATTCACCCCTCCACTTT.